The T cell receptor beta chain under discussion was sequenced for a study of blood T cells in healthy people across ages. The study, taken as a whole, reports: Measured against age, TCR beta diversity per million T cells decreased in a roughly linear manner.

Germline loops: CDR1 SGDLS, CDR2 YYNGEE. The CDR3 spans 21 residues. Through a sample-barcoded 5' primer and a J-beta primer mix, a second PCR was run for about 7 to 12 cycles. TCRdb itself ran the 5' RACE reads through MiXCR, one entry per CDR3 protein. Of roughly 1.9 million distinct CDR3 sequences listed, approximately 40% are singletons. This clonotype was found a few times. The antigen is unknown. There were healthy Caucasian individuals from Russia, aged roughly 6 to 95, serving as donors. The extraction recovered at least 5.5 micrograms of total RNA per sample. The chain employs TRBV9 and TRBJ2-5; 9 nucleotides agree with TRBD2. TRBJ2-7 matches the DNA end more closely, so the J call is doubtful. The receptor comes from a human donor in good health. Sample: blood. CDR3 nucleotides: TGTGCCAGCAGCGCTTCTACCGGGACCCGGGGTGTTGCGGGGGGGCACGACGAGCAGTACTTC. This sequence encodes CASSASTGTRGVAGGHDEQYF.